These T cell receptor beta chains were read from a single sample in a study of cytomegalovirus exposure and HLA in healthy donors. The repertoire was sequenced with immunoSEQ multiplex PCR; TCRdb's copy has only in-frame clones and lacks some. The sample lists 100,000 to 120,000 clones, around three quarters occurring once. Sequencing used PBMCs. These receptors came from a woman in her 30s in good health and CMV-seronegative. Each CDR3 is given with its conserved first and last residue. Fields, in order: J gene, clone size, D gene, V gene, CDR3 length, CDR3 protein, CDR3 DNA. D genes are given only for firm matches. A row's size may be missing; if present it is once, few, many or a size class.

J: TRBJ2-2
size: once
D: .
V: TRBV5-1
length: 13
CDR3: CASSLTGTGELFF
DNA: TGCGCCAGCAGCTTGACGGGGACCGGGGAGCTGTTTTTT

J: TRBJ2-7
size: .
D: .
V: TRBV5-1
length: 15
CDR3: CASSLVGGTLYEQYF
DNA: TGCGCCAGCAGCTTGGTAGGAGGGACCCTCTACGAGCAGTACTTC

J: TRBJ2-7
size: .
D: .
V: TRBV7-9
length: 16
CDR3: CASSPVGLSGLYEQYF
DNA: TGTGCCAGCAGCCCCGTCGGGTTGAGTGGATTATACGAGCAGTACTTC

J: TRBJ2-2
size: once
D: .
V: TRBV18
length: 15
CDR3: CASSPSGGFSGELFF
DNA: TGTGCCAGCTCACCATCCGGGGGATTCTCCGGGGAGCTGTTTTTT

J: TRBJ2-3
size: .
D: TRBD2
V: TRBV9
length: 17
CDR3: CASSAEGREGGRSTQYF
DNA: TGTGCCAGCAGCGCTGAAGGGCGGGAGGGGGGCAGGTCGACGCAGTATTTT

J: TRBJ2-7
size: once
D: .
V: TRBV30
length: 15
CDR3: CAWNKGAGRTYEQYF
DNA: TGTGCCTGGAACAAGGGGGCAGGGAGGACCTACGAGCAGTACTTC

J: TRBJ1-1
size: .
D: TRBD1
V: TRBV6-5
length: 13
CDR3: CASSSRQGLKAFF
DNA: TGTGCCAGCAGTTCTCGACAGGGTCTGAAGGCTTTCTTT

J: TRBJ2-1
size: few
D: TRBD1
V: TRBV10-3
length: 17
CDR3: CAISEFGLGQGRNEQFF
DNA: TGTGCCATCAGTGAGTTCGGCCTGGGACAGGGGAGGAATGAGCAGTTCTTC

J: TRBJ1-5
size: .
D: .
V: TRBV7-9
length: 14
CDR3: CASSSTGLHQPQHF
DNA: TGTGCCAGCAGCTCTACAGGGTTACATCAGCCCCAGCATTTT

J: TRBJ1-1
size: .
D: .
V: TRBV28
length: 13
CDR3: CASQTGRYTEAFF
DNA: TGTGCCAGTCAAACAGGGAGATACACTGAAGCTTTCTTT